A single T cell receptor beta chain is shown here with its context. These data belong to a study of T cell repertoires in ileal Crohn's disease. Study context: Thiopurines (around 10) or anti-TNF agents (around 17) were given postoperatively to about half.

Some clones are missing from TCRdb's copy, which holds only in-frame ones; the method was immunoSEQ multiplex PCR. In the table there are some 10,000 clones, around four fifths of which are singletons. There are 15 residues in the CDR3. V lost 5 bases to trimming and J lost 7 bases; unmatched junction nucleotides: 10. CDR1 SEHNR and CDR2 FQNEAQ come from the germline V gene (reference sequence). Indicated time point: neoterminal ileum biopsy at postoperative endoscopy, about 6 months after surgery. The chain is built from TRBV7-9 and TRBJ1-2; TRBD1 aligns across 10 bases. The sequence was collected from an adult with Crohn's disease. Source material: ileal tissue. Here the CDR3 reads CASSPLGQGLRGYTF. DNA of the CDR3: TGTGCCAGCAGCCCCCTGGGACAGGGGCTACGTGGCTACACCTTC.